Given below is one T cell receptor beta chain in context. These data originate in a study of blood T cell repertoires in COVID-19. Study-wide context: Both acute and convalescent COVID-19 samples were obtained from the United States, Italy and Spain. PBMCs, B-cell-depleted T cells, or T cells provided the cDNA or gDNA that made up the material.

The CDR3 contains 14 residues. V dropped 0 bases and J dropped 2 bases, with 8 bases sitting between them. CDR1 and CDR2 from the germline V gene are MNHEY and SVGAGI. Original processing methods: Nucleated cell number was recorded as an estimate derived from reference gene primer amplification. The table came from immunoSEQ multiplex PCR; TCRdb's copy has only in-frame clones and leaves some out. D and trimming were read from the DNA, whereas the V and J calls and clone size are those reported in that table. The table has 100,000 to 150,000 clones, about 88% seen once. The clonotype originates from a woman aged 45-65 years who had recovered from COVID-19. The rearrangement links TRBV6-5 to TRBJ2-7; D is unclear. The sequencing input was PBMCs or T cells enriched from blood (not recorded which). CDR3 amino acids: CASSYSTETYEQYF. The DNA of the CDR3 is TGTGCCAGCAGTTACTCGACGGAGACCTACGAGCAGTACTTC.